A single T cell receptor (beta chain) is shown here with its context. Its antigen is unknown. The sample holds no much larger clone one base away, and base qualities are not on file. One collaborating source in Seattle enrolled patients during active infection and followed them longitudinally through the course of disease. Collaborating institutions collected whole blood in K2EDTA tubes following their own protocols. For TCRbeta analysis, collaborators shipped samples as frozen whole blood, isolated PBMCs, or DNA extracted from either of those sample types. The immunoSEQ Assay, a bias-controlled multiplex PCR, was used to amplify TCRbeta CDR3 regions from genomic DNA. Regarding the original processing steps: The number of nucleated cells in each sample was estimated by amplification of reference gene primers within the assay. To quantify the absolute abundance of each unique TCRbeta CDR3 rearrangement, sequence reads were collapsed and filtered. For each sample, productive Simpson clonality was calculated as the square root of Simpson's diversity index across productive rearrangements. Sourced from immuneACCESS, this table was stored by TCRdb with only in-frame sequences that have V and J called. A share of the clones is absent; for the studies checked, an unresolved V gene accounts for under half, and the remainder has no known explanation. V and J calls and clone size are copied from that table; D and trimming were computed from the DNA. The sample table contains hundreds of thousands of clones; only one count was recorded for roughly nine tenths of them. The ten largest clones represent approximately 0.9% of the sample.

This entry belongs to a study of blood T cell repertoires in COVID-19 (dated by TCRdb to 2020 to 2022). Broadly, across the study: The collaborator samples originated in the United States, Italy and Spain and spanned the acute and convalescent phases of COVID-19. The prospective study material was composed of cDNA or gDNA derived from T cells, B-cell-depleted T cells, or PBMCs. Subjects who had been exposed to COVID-19, were actively infected with it, or had recovered from it provided the deeply sampled blood TCRbeta repertoires that made up the dataset. The repertoires were released in a freely available public database meant as a resource for research on the immune response to SARS-CoV-2. Samples were obtained from the ongoing ImmuneRACE study (first 160 participants) and from 1,254 subjects provided by 6 global collaborators. A de-identified subject ID, COVID-19 status, age in years and sex were almost always included in the sample metadata. Where available, HLA class I and class II types were obtained from metadata supplied by the sample provider rather than from assay-based typing.

Study-wide conclusions, independent of this receptor: The amount of clinical and demographic metadata varied by source and participant and was provided uncurated.

The trim is 1 base for V and 0 bases for J, with a gap of 10 bases between the germline ends. CDR1 MGHRA and CDR2 YSYEKL are derived from the germline V gene. The CDR3, cysteine through phenylalanine, is 16 amino acids long. The DNA shown is the 48-base CDR3, in frame from base 1. This sequence uses TRBV4-1 and TRBJ2-1, with the D gene call left open. Sequenced input: peripheral blood. This TCR was sampled from a man aged 18 to 29 with COVID-19, enrolled during active disease. The DNA sequence reads TGCGCCAGCAGCCAAGTGGCGCACAGCTCCTACAATGAGCAGTTCTTC. Its coded protein is CASSQVAHSSYNEQFF.